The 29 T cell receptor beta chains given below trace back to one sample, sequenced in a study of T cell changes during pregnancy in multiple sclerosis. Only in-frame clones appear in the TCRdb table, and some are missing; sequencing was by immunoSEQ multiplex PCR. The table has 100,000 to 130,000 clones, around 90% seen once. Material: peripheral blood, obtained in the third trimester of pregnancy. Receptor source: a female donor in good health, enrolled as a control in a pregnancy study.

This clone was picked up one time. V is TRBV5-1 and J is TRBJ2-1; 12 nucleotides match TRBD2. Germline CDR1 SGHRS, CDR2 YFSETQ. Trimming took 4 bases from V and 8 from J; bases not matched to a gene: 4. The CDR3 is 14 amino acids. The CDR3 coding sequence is TGCGCCAGCAGCGCTAGCGGGGGGGTCGATGAGCAGTTCTTC. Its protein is CASSASGGVDEQFF.

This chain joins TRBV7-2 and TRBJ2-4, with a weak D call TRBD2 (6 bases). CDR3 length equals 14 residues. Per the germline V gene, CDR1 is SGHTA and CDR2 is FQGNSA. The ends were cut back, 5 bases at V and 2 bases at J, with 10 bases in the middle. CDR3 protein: CASSAGPTKNIQYF. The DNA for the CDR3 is TGTGCCAGCAGCGCGGGACCGACCAAAAACATTCAGTACTTC.

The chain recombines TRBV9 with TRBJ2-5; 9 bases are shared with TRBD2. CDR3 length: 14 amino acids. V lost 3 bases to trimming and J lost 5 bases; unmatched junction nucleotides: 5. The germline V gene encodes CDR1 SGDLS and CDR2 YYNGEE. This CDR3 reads CASSAGLAGETQYF. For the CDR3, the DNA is TGTGCCAGCAGCGCGGGACTAGCTGGTGAGACCCAGTACTTC.

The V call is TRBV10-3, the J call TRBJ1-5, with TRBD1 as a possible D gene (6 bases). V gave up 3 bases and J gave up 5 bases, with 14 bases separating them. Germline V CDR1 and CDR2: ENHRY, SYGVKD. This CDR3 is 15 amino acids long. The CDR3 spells CAISDLGRGYQPQHF. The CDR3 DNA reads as TGTGCCATCAGTGATCTTGGCAGGGGATATCAGCCCCAGCATTTT.

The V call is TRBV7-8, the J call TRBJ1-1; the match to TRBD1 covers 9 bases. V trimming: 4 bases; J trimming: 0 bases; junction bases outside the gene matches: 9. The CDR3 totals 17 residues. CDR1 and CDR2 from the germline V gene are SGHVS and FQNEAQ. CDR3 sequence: CASSSHRGRGVNTEAFF. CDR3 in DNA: TGTGCCAGCAGCTCTCACAGGGGGCGAGGAGTGAACACTGAAGCTTTCTTT.

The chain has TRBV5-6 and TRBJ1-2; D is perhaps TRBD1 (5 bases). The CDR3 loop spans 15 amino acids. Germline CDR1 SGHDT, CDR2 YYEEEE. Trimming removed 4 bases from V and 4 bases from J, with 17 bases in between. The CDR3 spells CASSVSGTGLYGYTF. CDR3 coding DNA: TGTGCCAGCAGCGTTTCCGGGACTGGGCTCTATGGCTACACCTTC.

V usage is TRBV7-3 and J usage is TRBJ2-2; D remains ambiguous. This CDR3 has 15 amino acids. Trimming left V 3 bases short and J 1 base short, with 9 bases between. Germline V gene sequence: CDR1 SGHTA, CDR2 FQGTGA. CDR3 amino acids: CASSLHPGNTGELFF. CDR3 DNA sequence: TGTGCCAGCAGCTTGCACCCGGGGAACACCGGGGAGCTGTTTTTT.

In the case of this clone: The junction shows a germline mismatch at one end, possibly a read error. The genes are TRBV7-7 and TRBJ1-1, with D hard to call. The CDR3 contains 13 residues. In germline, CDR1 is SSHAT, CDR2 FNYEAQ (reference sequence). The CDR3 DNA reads TGTGCTAGCAGCTTAGATTTCGGAGGGGAAGCTTTCTTT. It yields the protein CASSLDFGGEAFF. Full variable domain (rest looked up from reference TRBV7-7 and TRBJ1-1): GAGVSQSPRYKVTKRGQDVTLRCDPISSHATLYWYQQALGQGPEFLTYFNYEAQPDKSGLPSDRFSAERPEGSISTLTIQRTEQRDSAMYRCASSLDFGGEAFFGQGTRLTVV.

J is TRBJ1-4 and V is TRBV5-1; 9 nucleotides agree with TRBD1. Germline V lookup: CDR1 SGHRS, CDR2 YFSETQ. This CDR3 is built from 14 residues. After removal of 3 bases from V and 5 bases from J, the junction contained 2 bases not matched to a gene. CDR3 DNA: TGCGCCAGCAGCTCCGGGACAGGGAATGAAAAACTGTTTTTT. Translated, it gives CASSSGTGNEKLFF.

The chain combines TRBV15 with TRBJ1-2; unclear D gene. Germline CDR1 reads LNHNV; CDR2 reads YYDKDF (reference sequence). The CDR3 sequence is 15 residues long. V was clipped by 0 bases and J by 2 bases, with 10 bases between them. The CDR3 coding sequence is TGTGCCACCAGCAGAGATCGAGTCAGGAACTATGGCTACACCTTC. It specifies CATSRDRVRNYGYTF. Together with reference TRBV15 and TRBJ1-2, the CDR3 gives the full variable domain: DAMVIQNPRYQVTQFGKPVTLSCSQTLNHNVMYWYQQKSSQAPKLLFHYYDKDFNNEADTPDNFQSRRPNTSFCFLDIRSPGLGDTAMYLCATSRDRVRNYGYTFGSGTRLTVV.

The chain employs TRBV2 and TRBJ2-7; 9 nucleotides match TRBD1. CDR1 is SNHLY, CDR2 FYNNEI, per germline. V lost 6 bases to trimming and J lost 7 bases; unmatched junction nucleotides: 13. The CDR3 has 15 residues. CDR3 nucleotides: TGTGCCAGCAGATTTCCGGGACAGGGTGCGGAGGAGCAGTACTTC. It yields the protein CASRFPGQGAEEQYF.

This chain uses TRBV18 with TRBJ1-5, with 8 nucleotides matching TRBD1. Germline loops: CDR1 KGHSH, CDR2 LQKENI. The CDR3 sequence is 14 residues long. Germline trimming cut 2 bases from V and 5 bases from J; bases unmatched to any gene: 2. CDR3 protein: CASSPATGDQPQHF. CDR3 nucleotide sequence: TGTGCCAGCTCACCAGCGACAGGGGATCAGCCCCAGCATTTT.

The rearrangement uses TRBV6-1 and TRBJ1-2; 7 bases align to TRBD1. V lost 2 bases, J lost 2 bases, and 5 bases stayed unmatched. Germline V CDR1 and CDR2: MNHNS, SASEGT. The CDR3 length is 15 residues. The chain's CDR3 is CASSESGTANYGYTF. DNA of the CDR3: TGTGCCAGCAGTGAATCTGGGACAGCAAACTATGGCTACACCTTC.

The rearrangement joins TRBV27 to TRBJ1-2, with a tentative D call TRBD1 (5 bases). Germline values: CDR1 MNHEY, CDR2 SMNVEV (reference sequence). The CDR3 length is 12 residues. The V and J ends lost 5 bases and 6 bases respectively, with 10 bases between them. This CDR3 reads CASSRGGDGYTF. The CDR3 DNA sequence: TGTGCCAGCAGTCGGGGGGGGGATGGCTACACCTTC.

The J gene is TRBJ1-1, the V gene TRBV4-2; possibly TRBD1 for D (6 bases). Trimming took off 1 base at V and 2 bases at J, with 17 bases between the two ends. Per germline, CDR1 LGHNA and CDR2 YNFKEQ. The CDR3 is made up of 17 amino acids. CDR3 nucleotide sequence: TGTGCCAGCAGCCAAGGGGGATTTGGCAGGGGCAACACTGAAGCTTTCTTT. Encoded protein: CASSQGGFGRGNTEAFF.

CDR3 loop: CASSLAGSHEQYF. CDR3 bases: TGTGCCAGCAGCTTGGCCGGGTCCCACGAGCAGTACTTC. This chain joins TRBV7-2 and TRBJ2-7, with D unclear. The germline V and J ends were trimmed by 3 bases and 5 bases, with 11 bases remaining between them. From germline, CDR1 is SGHTA and CDR2 FQGNSA. The CDR3 covers 13 residues.

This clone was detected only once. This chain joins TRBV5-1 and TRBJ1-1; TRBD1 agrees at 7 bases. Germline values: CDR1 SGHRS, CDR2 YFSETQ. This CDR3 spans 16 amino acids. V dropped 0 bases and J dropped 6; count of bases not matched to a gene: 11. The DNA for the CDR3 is TGCGCCAGCAGCTTGGCCGGGGGACAGATGCGGGCTGAAGCTTTCTTT. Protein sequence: CASSLAGGQMRAEAFF.

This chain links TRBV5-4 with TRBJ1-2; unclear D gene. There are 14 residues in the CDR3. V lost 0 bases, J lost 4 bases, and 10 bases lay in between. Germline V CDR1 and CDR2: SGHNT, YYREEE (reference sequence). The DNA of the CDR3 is TGTGCCAGCAGCTTGGACAGAGGACTCTATGGCTACACCTTC. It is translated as CASSLDRGLYGYTF.

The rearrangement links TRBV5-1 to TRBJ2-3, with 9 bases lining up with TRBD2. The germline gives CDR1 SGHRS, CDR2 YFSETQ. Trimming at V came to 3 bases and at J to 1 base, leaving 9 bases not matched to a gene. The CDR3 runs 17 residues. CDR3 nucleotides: TGCGCCAGCAGCTGGGAAAGCGGGGGGTCCCGCACAGATACGCAGTATTTT. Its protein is CASSWESGGSRTDTQYF.

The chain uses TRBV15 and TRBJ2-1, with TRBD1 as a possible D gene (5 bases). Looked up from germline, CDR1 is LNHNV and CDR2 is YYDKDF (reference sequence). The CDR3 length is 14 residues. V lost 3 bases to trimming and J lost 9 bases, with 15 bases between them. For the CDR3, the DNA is TGTGCCACCAGCAGGGACCCCAGGGTACCTGAGCAGTTCTTC. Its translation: CATSRDPRVPEQFF.

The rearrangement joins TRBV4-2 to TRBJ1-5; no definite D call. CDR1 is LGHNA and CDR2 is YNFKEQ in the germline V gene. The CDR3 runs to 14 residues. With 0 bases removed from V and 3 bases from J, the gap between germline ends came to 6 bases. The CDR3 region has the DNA TGTGCCAGCAGCCAAGATTTGGCCAATCAGCCCCAGCATTTT. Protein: CASSQDLANQPQHF.

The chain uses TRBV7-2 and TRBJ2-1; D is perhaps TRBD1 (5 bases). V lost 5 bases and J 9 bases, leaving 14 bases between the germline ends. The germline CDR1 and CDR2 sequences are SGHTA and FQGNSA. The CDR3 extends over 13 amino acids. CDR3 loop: CASSPGPDLEQFF. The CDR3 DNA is TGTGCCAGCAGCCCAGGGCCTGACCTTGAGCAGTTCTTC. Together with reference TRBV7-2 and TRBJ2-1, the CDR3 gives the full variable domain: GAGVSQSPSNKVTEKGKDVELRCDPISGHTALYWYRQSLGQGLEFLIYFQGNSAPDKSGLPSDRFSAERTGGSVSTLTIQRTQQEDSAVYLCASSPGPDLEQFFGPGTRLTVL.

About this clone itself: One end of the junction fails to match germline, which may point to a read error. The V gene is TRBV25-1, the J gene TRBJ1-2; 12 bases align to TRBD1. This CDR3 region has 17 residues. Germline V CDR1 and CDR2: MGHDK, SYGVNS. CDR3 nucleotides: TGTGCCAGCAGAGAATCCGGGACAGGGGGCCTGGGCTATGGCTACACCTTC. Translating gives CASRESGTGGLGYGYTF.

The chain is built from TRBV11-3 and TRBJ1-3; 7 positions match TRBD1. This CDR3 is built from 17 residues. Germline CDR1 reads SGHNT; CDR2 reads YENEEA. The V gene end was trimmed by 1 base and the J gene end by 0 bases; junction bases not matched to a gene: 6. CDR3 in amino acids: CASSLVRDSLSGNTIYF. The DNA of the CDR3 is TGTGCCAGCAGCTTAGTGCGGGACAGTCTCTCTGGAAACACCATATATTTT.

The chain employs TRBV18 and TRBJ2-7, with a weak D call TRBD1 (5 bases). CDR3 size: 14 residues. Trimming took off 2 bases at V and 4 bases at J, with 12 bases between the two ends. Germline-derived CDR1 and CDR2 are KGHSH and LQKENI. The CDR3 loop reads CASSPSQGDYEQYF. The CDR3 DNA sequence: TGTGCCAGCTCACCATCGCAGGGTGATTACGAGCAGTACTTC.

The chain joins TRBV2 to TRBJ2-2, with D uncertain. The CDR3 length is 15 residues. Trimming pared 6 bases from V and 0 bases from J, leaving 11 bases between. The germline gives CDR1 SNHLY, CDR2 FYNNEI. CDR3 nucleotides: TGTGCCAGCAGACAGACGCACGCGAACACCGGGGAGCTGTTTTTT. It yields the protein CASRQTHANTGELFF.

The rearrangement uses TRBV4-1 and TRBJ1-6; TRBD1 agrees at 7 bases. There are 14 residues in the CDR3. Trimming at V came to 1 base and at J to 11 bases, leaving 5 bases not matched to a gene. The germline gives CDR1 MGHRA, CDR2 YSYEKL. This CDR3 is CASSQGRQGPPLHF. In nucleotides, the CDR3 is TGCGCCAGCAGCCAAGGGAGACAGGGCCCACCCCTCCACTTT.

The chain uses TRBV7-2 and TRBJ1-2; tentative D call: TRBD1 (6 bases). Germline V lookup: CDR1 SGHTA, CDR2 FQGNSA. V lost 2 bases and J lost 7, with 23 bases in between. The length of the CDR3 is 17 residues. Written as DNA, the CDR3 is TGTGCCAGCAGCTTATTGAGGGTCAGGGTTGGGGGCGGTGGCTACACCTTC. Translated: CASSLLRVRVGGGGYTF.

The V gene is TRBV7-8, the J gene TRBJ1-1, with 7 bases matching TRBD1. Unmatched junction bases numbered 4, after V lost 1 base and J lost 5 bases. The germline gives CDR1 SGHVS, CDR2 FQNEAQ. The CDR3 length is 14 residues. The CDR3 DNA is TGTGCCAGCAGCTTAGAAGGGGGCAATACTGAAGCTTTCTTT. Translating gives CASSLEGGNTEAFF.